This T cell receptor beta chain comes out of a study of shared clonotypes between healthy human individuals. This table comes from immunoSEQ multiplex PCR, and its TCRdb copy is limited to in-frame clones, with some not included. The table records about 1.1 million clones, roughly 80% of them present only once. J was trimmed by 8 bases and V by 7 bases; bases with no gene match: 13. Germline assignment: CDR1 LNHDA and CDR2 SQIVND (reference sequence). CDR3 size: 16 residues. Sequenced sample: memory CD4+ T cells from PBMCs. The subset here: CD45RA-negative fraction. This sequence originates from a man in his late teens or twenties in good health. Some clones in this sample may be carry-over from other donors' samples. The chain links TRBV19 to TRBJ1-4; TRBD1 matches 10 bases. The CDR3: CASIRQGASRSEKLFF. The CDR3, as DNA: TGTGCCAGTATACGACAGGGGGCGAGTCGAAGCGAAAAACTGTTTTTT.